Each of the 24 T cell receptor beta chains below was sequenced from the same sample in a study of OX40 agonist ivuxolimab in advanced cancers. Sequencing used immunoSEQ multiplex PCR; TCRdb keeps in-frame clones, though not all of them. The sample contains around 83,000 clones, about nine tenths of which appear only once. The sample consisted of CD4+ or CD8+ T cells sorted from blood, taken in a trial of the OX40 agonist ivuxolimab. The receptor source for this set is an adult with an advanced solid tumor such as melanoma, head and neck, liver or kidney cancer.

The V call is TRBV20-1, the J call TRBJ2-1; a possible D gene is TRBD1 (5 bases). The V gene's germline CDR1 is DFQATT and CDR2 SNEGSKA (reference sequence). V lost 6 bases, J lost 8 bases, and 11 bases lay in between. CDR3 length equals 11 residues. The CDR3 nucleotides are TGCAGTGCCGACAGCGTCCATGAGCAGTTCTTC. Translating gives CSADSVHEQFF.

The chain uses TRBV6-6 and TRBJ1-1; D not resolved. V was pared by 2 bases and J by 6 bases, with 4 bases between. Germline V lookup: CDR1 MNHNY, CDR2 SVGAGI (reference sequence). The CDR3 totals 11 residues. This chain's CDR3 is CASSYQSEAFF. The CDR3 bases are TGTGCCAGCAGTTACCAGTCTGAAGCTTTCTTT.

Only one count was recorded for this clone. The gene calls are TRBV6-5 and TRBJ2-1; 10 bases are shared with TRBD2. The junction had 5 bases not matched to a gene; V was cut back by 0 bases and J by 6 bases. This CDR3 is built from 16 residues. The V gene's germline CDR1 is MNHEY and CDR2 SVGAGI. CDR3 amino acids: CASSYSGLAGANEQFF. CDR3 DNA sequence: TGTGCCAGCAGTTACTCCGGGCTAGCGGGAGCCAATGAGCAGTTCTTC.

The rearrangement links TRBV29-1 to TRBJ1-4; 7 bases match TRBD1. Germline V CDR1 and CDR2: SQVTM, ANQGSEA. The junction had 4 bases not matched to a gene; V was cut back by 4 bases and J by 5 bases. The CDR3 is 13 residues long. Here the CDR3 reads CSVAQGGNEKLFF. The CDR3 DNA reads TGCAGCGTTGCTCAGGGGGGGAATGAAAAACTGTTTTTT.

The chain has TRBV19 and TRBJ1-2; D is ambiguous. Per germline, CDR1 LNHDA and CDR2 SQIVND (reference sequence). The CDR3 runs 15 residues. V dropped 0 bases and J dropped 4 bases, with 12 bases sitting between them. In DNA form, the CDR3 reads TGTGCCAGTAGTATAGATCGGAGGGTGATCTATGGCTACACCTTC. This sequence encodes CASSIDRRVIYGYTF.

V and J are TRBV5-6 and TRBJ2-1; D possibly corresponds to TRBD1 (6 bases). The CDR3 spans 14 residues. Germline CDR1 is SGHDT and CDR2 is YYEEEE. Trimming took 3 bases from V and 1 from J, leaving 8 bases between them. The DNA of the CDR3 is TGTGCCAGCAGCTCTGACAGGTCCTACAATGAGCAGTTCTTC. This translates into CASSSDRSYNEQFF.

This clone has only a few counts. This chain connects TRBV27 to TRBJ1-2, with a tentative D call TRBD1 (5 bases). Per germline, CDR1 MNHEY and CDR2 SMNVEV (reference sequence). Trimming stripped 0 bases from V and 7 bases from J, with 12 bases between. The CDR3 loop spans 14 amino acids. CDR3 loop: CASSLSGGAGGYTF. The CDR3 DNA reads TGTGCCAGCAGTTTATCGGGCGGGGCGGGTGGCTACACCTTC.

This sequence joins TRBV10-3 and TRBJ2-1, with unresolved D. Trimming removed 6 bases from V and 0 bases from J, with 15 bases in between. The CDR3 length is 16 residues. Looked up from germline, CDR1 is ENHRY and CDR2 is SYGVKD. CDR3 nucleotide sequence: TGTGCCATCAGCGTGGATTCGGGCGGCTCCTACAATGAGCAGTTCTTC. This translates into CAISVDSGGSYNEQFF.

The rearrangement joins TRBV6-1 to TRBJ1-2, with TRBD1 as a possible D gene (6 bases). This CDR3 is 13 amino acids long. The germline V gene has CDR1 MNHNS and CDR2 SASEGT. V was pared by 6 bases and J by 3 bases, with 11 bases between. The CDR3: CASRAGQDYGYTF. The CDR3 nucleotides are TGTGCCAGCAGAGCGGGACAAGACTATGGCTACACCTTC.

The chain recombines TRBV29-1 with TRBJ1-2; 10 bases are a match to TRBD1. The germline V gene has CDR1 SQVTM and CDR2 ANQGSEA. V was pared by 7 bases and J by 6 bases, with 5 bases of the junction left unmatched. The CDR3 spans 12 residues. CDR3 sequence reads: CSGGQGINGYTF. The CDR3 DNA reads as TGCAGCGGGGGACAGGGGATAAATGGCTACACCTTC.

V is TRBV19 and J is TRBJ2-7, with 7 bases that match TRBD2. The germline gives CDR1 LNHDA, CDR2 SQIVND (reference sequence). J lost 4 bases, V lost 4 bases, and 10 bases had no gene match. This CDR3 region has 15 residues. CDR3 in DNA: TGTGCCAGTAGTAGAGGCGGGAGATTAGTTTACGAGCAGTACTTC. Translating gives CASSRGGRLVYEQYF.

The V gene is TRBV19, the J gene TRBJ2-7; 7 nucleotides line up with TRBD1. V trimming: 10 bases; J trimming: 1 base; junction bases outside the gene matches: 7. This CDR3 spans 13 amino acids. The V gene's germline CDR1 is LNHDA and CDR2 SQIVND (reference sequence). The CDR3 protein is CATRGRGSYEQYF. The CDR3 DNA reads TGTGCCACCCGGGGCAGGGGGTCCTACGAGCAGTACTTC.

J is TRBJ2-5 and V is TRBV19; the D gene is possibly TRBD1 (5 bases). Germline lookup yields CDR1 LNHDA and CDR2 SQIVND (reference sequence). The CDR3 extends over 15 amino acids. Trimming shortened V by 5 bases and J by 5 bases, and 18 bases separated the two germline ends. The CDR3 bases are TGTGCCAGTAGTTCCAGGGTCGGCCATGGGGAGACCCAGTACTTC. Its protein is CASSSRVGHGETQYF.

V and J are TRBV5-1 and TRBJ2-3, with D unresolved. In germline, CDR1 is SGHRS, CDR2 YFSETQ. V was pared by 3 bases and J by 2 bases, with 10 bases between. The length of the CDR3 is 14 residues. The CDR3 DNA reads as TGCGCCAGCAGCTCTTCCCAACTCACAGATACGCAGTATTTT. Its protein product is CASSSSQLTDTQYF. The whole variable domain, remainder taken from reference TRBV5-1 and TRBJ2-3, is KAGVTQTPRYLIKTRGQQVTLSCSPISGHRSVSWYQQTPGQGLQFLFEYFSETQRNKGNFPGRFSGRQFSNSRSEMNVSTLELGDSALYLCASSSSQLTDTQYFGPGTRLTVL.

This chain uses TRBV7-3 with TRBJ2-2; TRBD1 aligns across 7 bases. The CDR3 totals 16 residues. Germline V gene data show CDR1 as SGHTA and CDR2 as FQGTGA. The ends lost 4 bases at V and 5 bases at J; junction bases unmatched: 10. CDR3 sequence (DNA): TGTGCCAGCAGCTCCACAGGGGCGGCGGGTACCGGGGAGCTGTTTTTT. It is translated as CASSSTGAAGTGELFF. The full variable domain, its missing parts supplied by reference TRBV7-3 and TRBJ2-2, is GAGVSQTPSNKVTEKGKYVELRCDPISGHTALYWYRQSLGQGPEFLIYFQGTGAADDSGLPNDRFFAVRPEGSVSTLKIQRTERGDSAVYLCASSSTGAAGTGELFFGEGSRLTVL.

The V call is TRBV5-1, the J call TRBJ2-5, with TRBD2 identical over 7 bases. The V gene end was trimmed by 5 bases and the J gene end by 3 bases; junction bases not matched to a gene: 1. CDR1 SGHRS and CDR2 YFSETQ come from the germline V gene. CDR3 size: 12 residues. Here the CDR3 reads CASRLAKETQYF. As DNA, the CDR3 is TGCGCCAGCAGACTAGCGAAAGAGACCCAGTACTTC.

This clone appeared many times. V is TRBV7-9 and J is TRBJ1-2; D is perhaps TRBD1 (6 bases). The V and J ends lost 5 bases and 3 bases respectively, with 10 bases between them. Germline V gene data show CDR1 as SEHNR and CDR2 as FQNEAQ (reference sequence). The CDR3 is 13 residues long. CDR3 protein: CASSQTGYYGYTF. In DNA, the CDR3 is TGTGCCAGCAGCCAAACAGGGTACTATGGCTACACCTTC.

The rearrangement uses TRBV6-5 and TRBJ1-1; D perhaps matches TRBD1 (6 bases). Germline V gene sequence: CDR1 MNHEY, CDR2 SVGAGI. The CDR3 runs 13 residues. Trimming took off 2 bases at V and 8 bases at J, with 12 bases between the two ends. As DNA, the CDR3 is TGTGCCAGCAGTTACAACGGGGGGCGAGAAGCTTTCTTT. This codes for CASSYNGGREAFF.

The V gene is TRBV28, the J gene TRBJ2-7; D ambiguous. The CDR3 spans 12 residues. Germline V lookup: CDR1 MDHEN, CDR2 SYDVKM. The V end was cut by 2 bases, the J end by 6 bases, with 8 bases between. The CDR3 is CASSLTMGEQYF. DNA of the CDR3: TGTGCCAGCAGTTTAACAATGGGCGAGCAGTACTTC.

The chain has TRBV5-1 and TRBJ2-3; D uncertain. The V gene lost 0 bases and the J gene lost 0 bases, with 8 bases spanning the gap. From germline, CDR1 is SGHRS and CDR2 YFSETQ. The CDR3 has 15 residues. CDR3 protein: CASSLVGPSTDTQYF. The CDR3 DNA sequence: TGCGCCAGCAGCTTGGTCGGTCCTAGCACAGATACGCAGTATTTT.

This chain connects TRBV20-1 to TRBJ1-1, with D uncertain. The CDR3 loop spans 11 amino acids. Germline CDR1 and CDR2: DFQATT and SNEGSKA (reference sequence). V was clipped by 4 bases and J by 1 base, with 4 bases between them. In DNA, the CDR3 is TGCAGTGCTAAAACGAACACTGAAGCTTTCTTT. Protein product: CSAKTNTEAFF.

CDR3 loop: CASSIGQGFRTEAFF. CDR3 coding DNA: TGTGCCAGTAGTATCGGACAGGGCTTTAGGACTGAAGCTTTCTTT. V usage is TRBV19 and J usage is TRBJ1-1, with 8 positions matching TRBD1. V lost 3 bases, J lost 5 bases, and 8 bases stayed unmatched. This CDR3 spans 15 amino acids. The germline gives CDR1 LNHDA, CDR2 SQIVND (reference sequence).

The rearrangement uses TRBV5-1 and TRBJ2-7; 14 positions agree with TRBD2. V dropped 1 base and J dropped 5; count of bases not matched to a gene: 2. CDR3 length equals 15 residues. Germline-derived CDR1 and CDR2 are SGHRS and YFSETQ. CDR3 DNA: TGCGCCAGCAGCTTGATGGGACTAGCGGGAGACGAGCAGTACTTC. Amino acids: CASSLMGLAGDEQYF.

CDR3 sequence: CASTSTGGGRLNTEAFF. CDR3 coding DNA: TGTGCCAGTACCTCGACAGGGGGCGGTCGTTTGAACACTGAAGCTTTCTTT. This chain joins TRBV19 and TRBJ1-1; 10 bases map to TRBD1. CDR3 length equals 17 residues. In germline, CDR1 is LNHDA, CDR2 SQIVND (reference sequence). Trimming took 7 bases from V and 0 from J; bases not matched to a gene: 11.